Listed below are T cell receptor beta chains from one sample, sequenced in a study of OX40 agonist ivuxolimab in advanced cancers. Sequenced by immunoSEQ multiplex PCR; TCRdb stores in-frame clones only, minus some. This sample yields some 50,000 clones, of which roughly four fifths are seen a single time; approximately 1.8% belongs to the top ten. The sequenced sample was CD4+ or CD8+ T cells sorted from blood, obtained in a trial of the OX40 agonist ivuxolimab. The receptors shown here come from an adult with an advanced solid tumor such as melanoma, head and neck, liver or kidney cancer. CDR3s include the opening cysteine and the closing phenylalanine or tryptophan. The order of the fields is CDR3 protein, CDR3 DNA, CDR3 length, clone size, J gene, V gene, D gene. D genes are given only for firm matches. Some rows mark clone size as missing; the rest say once, few, many or name a class of expanded clone.

CDR3 protein: CASSTKRTVQETQYF; CDR3 DNA: TGTGCCAGCAGTACAAAGAGGACGGTCCAAGAGACCCAGTACTTC; CDR3 length: 15; clone size: few; J gene: TRBJ2-5; V gene: TRBV6-6; D gene: -
CDR3 protein: CARLSDTEAFF; CDR3 DNA: TGTGCCAGACTGTCGGACACTGAAGCTTTCTTT; CDR3 length: 11; clone size: -; J gene: TRBJ1-1; V gene: TRBV2; D gene: -
CDR3 protein: CASSPTGSYEQYF; CDR3 DNA: TGTGCCAGTAGCCCGACCGGATCCTACGAGCAGTACTTC; CDR3 length: 13; clone size: medium-sized; J gene: TRBJ2-7; V gene: TRBV19; D gene: -
CDR3 protein: CASSYSTGGSNQPQHF; CDR3 DNA: TGTGCCAGCAGTTACTCGACAGGGGGCAGCAATCAGCCCCAGCATTTT; CDR3 length: 16; clone size: -; J gene: TRBJ1-5; V gene: TRBV6-6; D gene: TRBD1
CDR3 protein: CASTQKYLYEQYF; CDR3 DNA: TGTGCCAGCACCCAAAAATATCTCTACGAGCAGTACTTC; CDR3 length: 13; clone size: -; J gene: TRBJ2-7; V gene: TRBV5-4; D gene: -
CDR3 protein: CATRGGTGGRNEQFF; CDR3 DNA: TGTGCCACCCGCGGAGGGACAGGGGGTCGGAATGAGCAGTTCTTC; CDR3 length: 15; clone size: -; J gene: TRBJ2-1; V gene: TRBV10-3; D gene: TRBD1
CDR3 protein: CASSLGGTGDYTF; CDR3 DNA: TGTGCCAGCAGCTTAGGGGGAACAGGGGACTACACCTTC; CDR3 length: 13; clone size: -; J gene: TRBJ1-2; V gene: TRBV7-9; D gene: TRBD1
CDR3 protein: CASSPQLTSTDTQYF; CDR3 DNA: TGTGCCAGCAGCCCCCAGCTAACTAGCACAGATACGCAGTATTTT; CDR3 length: 15; clone size: -; J gene: TRBJ2-3; V gene: TRBV4-2; D gene: -
CDR3 protein: CASSLFREGETQYF; CDR3 DNA: TGCGCCAGCAGCTTGTTTCGGGAGGGGGAGACCCAGTACTTC; CDR3 length: 14; clone size: -; J gene: TRBJ2-5; V gene: TRBV5-1; D gene: TRBD2
CDR3 protein: CASSLIGAETQYF; CDR3 DNA: TGCGCCAGCAGCTTAATCGGGGCAGAGACCCAGTACTTC; CDR3 length: 13; clone size: -; J gene: TRBJ2-5; V gene: TRBV5-1; D gene: -
CDR3 protein: CASSYSARSNTIYF; CDR3 DNA: TGTGCCAGCAGTTACTCGGCAAGGAGTAACACCATATATTTT; CDR3 length: 14; clone size: once; J gene: TRBJ1-3; V gene: TRBV10-3; D gene: -
CDR3 protein: CASRRDSGNYGYTF; CDR3 DNA: TGTGCCAGCAGACGGGACAGCGGAAACTATGGCTACACCTTC; CDR3 length: 14; clone size: -; J gene: TRBJ1-2; V gene: TRBV6-5; D gene: TRBD1
CDR3 protein: CASRPPGDSTDTQYF; CDR3 DNA: TGTGCCAGCAGGCCGCCTGGGGATAGCACAGATACGCAGTATTTT; CDR3 length: 15; clone size: -; J gene: TRBJ2-3; V gene: TRBV6-6; D gene: -
CDR3 protein: CASSLGSEQFF; CDR3 DNA: TGCGCCAGCAGCTTGGGGAGTGAGCAGTTCTTC; CDR3 length: 11; clone size: -; J gene: TRBJ2-1; V gene: TRBV5-1; D gene: -
CDR3 protein: CASSQDGNSYEQYF; CDR3 DNA: TGCGCCAGCAGCCAAGATGGCAACTCCTACGAGCAGTACTTC; CDR3 length: 14; clone size: -; J gene: TRBJ2-7; V gene: TRBV4-3; D gene: -
CDR3 protein: CASSQDQQGYSPLHF; CDR3 DNA: TGTGCCAGCAGCCAAGATCAGCAGGGCTATTCACCCCTCCACTTT; CDR3 length: 15; clone size: -; J gene: TRBJ1-6; V gene: TRBV4-2; D gene: -
CDR3 protein: CASSFESNQPQHF; CDR3 DNA: TGTGCCAGCAGCTTTGAGAGCAATCAGCCCCAGCATTTT; CDR3 length: 13; clone size: -; J gene: TRBJ1-5; V gene: TRBV7-2; D gene: -
CDR3 protein: CASSLRKGDQPQHF; CDR3 DNA: TGTGCCAGCAGCTTACGGAAGGGCGATCAGCCCCAGCATTTT; CDR3 length: 14; clone size: -; J gene: TRBJ1-5; V gene: TRBV11-2; D gene: -
CDR3 protein: CASSIDKATHRGEKLFF; CDR3 DNA: TGTGCCAGTAGTATAGATAAGGCCACCCACCGGGGCGAAAAACTGTTTTTT; CDR3 length: 17; clone size: -; J gene: TRBJ1-4; V gene: TRBV19; D gene: -
CDR3 protein: CASSIRTGGTEAFF; CDR3 DNA: TGTGCCAGCAGTATTCGGACAGGGGGCACTGAAGCTTTCTTT; CDR3 length: 14; clone size: -; J gene: TRBJ1-1; V gene: TRBV6-1; D gene: TRBD1
CDR3 protein: CASSQFQGHEQYF; CDR3 DNA: TGTGCCAGCTCCCAATTCCAGGGGCACGAGCAGTACTTC; CDR3 length: 13; clone size: -; J gene: TRBJ2-7; V gene: TRBV18; D gene: -
CDR3 protein: CASSRRWASSNEQFF; CDR3 DNA: TGTGCCAGCAGCCGAAGGTGGGCTAGCAGTAATGAGCAGTTCTTC; CDR3 length: 15; clone size: -; J gene: TRBJ2-1; V gene: TRBV14; D gene: -
CDR3 protein: CATSRGGGRDRVNTEAFF; CDR3 DNA: TGTGCCACCAGCAGAGGAGGAGGGAGAGACAGGGTGAACACTGAAGCTTTCTTT; CDR3 length: 18; clone size: -; J gene: TRBJ1-1; V gene: TRBV15; D gene: TRBD1
CDR3 protein: CASSWGTGGEQYF; CDR3 DNA: TGCGCCAGCAGCTGGGGGACAGGGGGCGAGCAGTACTTC; CDR3 length: 13; clone size: once; J gene: TRBJ2-7; V gene: TRBV5-1; D gene: TRBD1
CDR3 protein: CASSDRGAGNTIYF; CDR3 DNA: TGCGCCAGCAGCGACAGGGGCGCTGGAAACACCATATATTTT; CDR3 length: 14; clone size: -; J gene: TRBJ1-3; V gene: TRBV10-1; D gene: TRBD1
CDR3 protein: CASSIGGTGKYF; CDR3 DNA: TGTGCCAGCAGCATCGGGGGGACAGGAAAGTACTTC; CDR3 length: 12; clone size: -; J gene: TRBJ2-7; V gene: TRBV11-2; D gene: -
CDR3 protein: CASRIGGGNNQPQHF; CDR3 DNA: TGTGCCAGTAGAATTGGAGGGGGAAACAATCAGCCCCAGCATTTT; CDR3 length: 15; clone size: few; J gene: TRBJ1-5; V gene: TRBV19; D gene: -
CDR3 protein: CASSLGSGDEQFF; CDR3 DNA: TGTGCCAGCAGCTTAGGATCCGGGGATGAGCAGTTCTTC; CDR3 length: 13; clone size: -; J gene: TRBJ2-1; V gene: TRBV11-3; D gene: -
CDR3 protein: CASSPGRYGYTF; CDR3 DNA: TGTGCCAGCAGTCCAGGGAGATATGGCTACACCTTC; CDR3 length: 12; clone size: few; J gene: TRBJ1-2; V gene: TRBV2; D gene: -
CDR3 protein: CASTRGPGARNEQYF; CDR3 DNA: TGTGCCAGCACCCGGGGGCCGGGGGCGAGGAACGAGCAGTACTTC; CDR3 length: 15; clone size: -; J gene: TRBJ2-7; V gene: TRBV5-5; D gene: -
CDR3 protein: CASSQDSGGFQETQYF; CDR3 DNA: TGTGCCAGCAGCCAAGACAGCGGGGGGTTCCAAGAGACCCAGTACTTC; CDR3 length: 16; clone size: -; J gene: TRBJ2-5; V gene: TRBV14; D gene: TRBD2
CDR3 protein: CATNRDLNNEQFF; CDR3 DNA: TGTGCCACTAACAGGGATTTAAACAATGAGCAGTTCTTC; CDR3 length: 13; clone size: once; J gene: TRBJ2-1; V gene: TRBV7-9; D gene: -
CDR3 protein: CASKGAGIETQYF; CDR3 DNA: TGTGCCAGCAAAGGGGCAGGGATCGAGACCCAGTACTTC; CDR3 length: 13; clone size: -; J gene: TRBJ2-5; V gene: TRBV25-1; D gene: -
CDR3 protein: CAWSGFIWGGGNTIYF; CDR3 DNA: TGTGCCTGGAGTGGATTTATCTGGGGTGGCGGAAACACCATATATTTT; CDR3 length: 16; clone size: -; J gene: TRBJ1-3; V gene: TRBV30; D gene: -
CDR3 protein: CASSQVVKNTEAFF; CDR3 DNA: TGCGCCAGCAGCCAAGTGGTCAAGAACACTGAAGCTTTCTTT; CDR3 length: 14; clone size: few; J gene: TRBJ1-1; V gene: TRBV4-1; D gene: -
CDR3 protein: CASSSMGGQETQYF; CDR3 DNA: TGTGCCAGCAGCTCCATGGGGGGCCAAGAGACCCAGTACTTC; CDR3 length: 14; clone size: few; J gene: TRBJ2-5; V gene: TRBV7-3; D gene: -
CDR3 protein: CSVSPGTGNEQFF; CDR3 DNA: TGCAGCGTCTCCCCCGGGACGGGCAATGAGCAGTTCTTC; CDR3 length: 13; clone size: -; J gene: TRBJ2-1; V gene: TRBV29-1; D gene: -
CDR3 protein: CASSPSRTVGTYEQYF; CDR3 DNA: TGCGCCAGCAGCCCCTCTCGGACGGTGGGCACCTACGAGCAGTACTTC; CDR3 length: 16; clone size: -; J gene: TRBJ2-7; V gene: TRBV4-1; D gene: -
CDR3 protein: CASSSGPLLTDTQYF; CDR3 DNA: TGCGCCAGCAGCTCGGGGCCCCTTCTCACAGATACGCAGTATTTT; CDR3 length: 15; clone size: -; J gene: TRBJ2-3; V gene: TRBV4-1; D gene: -
CDR3 protein: CASSLDFSGGSGNTIYF; CDR3 DNA: TGTGCCAGCAGCTTAGACTTTTCAGGAGGGTCTGGAAACACCATATATTTT; CDR3 length: 17; clone size: -; J gene: TRBJ1-3; V gene: TRBV13; D gene: -
CDR3 protein: CASSEATGFTGYTF; CDR3 DNA: TGTGCCAGCAGTGAAGCGACCGGTTTTACGGGCTACACCTTC; CDR3 length: 14; clone size: -; J gene: TRBJ1-2; V gene: TRBV6-1; D gene: -
CDR3 protein: CASSRVGGSTDTQYF; CDR3 DNA: TGTGCCAGCAGCCGGGTGGGCGGTAGCACAGATACGCAGTATTTT; CDR3 length: 15; clone size: once; J gene: TRBJ2-3; V gene: TRBV5-6; D gene: -
CDR3 protein: CASSFSGGGYGYTF; CDR3 DNA: TGTGCCAGCAGCTTTTCAGGGGGCGGCTATGGCTACACCTTC; CDR3 length: 14; clone size: -; J gene: TRBJ1-2; V gene: TRBV5-6; D gene: TRBD1
CDR3 protein: CASSPLRDTQYF; CDR3 DNA: TGTGCCAGTAGTCCCCTAAGAGATACGCAGTATTTT; CDR3 length: 12; clone size: -; J gene: TRBJ2-3; V gene: TRBV19; D gene: -
CDR3 protein: CASSQDGARERYGYTF; CDR3 DNA: TGTGCCAGCAGCCAAGATGGAGCCAGGGAAAGATATGGCTACACCTTC; CDR3 length: 16; clone size: -; J gene: TRBJ1-2; V gene: TRBV4-2; D gene: -